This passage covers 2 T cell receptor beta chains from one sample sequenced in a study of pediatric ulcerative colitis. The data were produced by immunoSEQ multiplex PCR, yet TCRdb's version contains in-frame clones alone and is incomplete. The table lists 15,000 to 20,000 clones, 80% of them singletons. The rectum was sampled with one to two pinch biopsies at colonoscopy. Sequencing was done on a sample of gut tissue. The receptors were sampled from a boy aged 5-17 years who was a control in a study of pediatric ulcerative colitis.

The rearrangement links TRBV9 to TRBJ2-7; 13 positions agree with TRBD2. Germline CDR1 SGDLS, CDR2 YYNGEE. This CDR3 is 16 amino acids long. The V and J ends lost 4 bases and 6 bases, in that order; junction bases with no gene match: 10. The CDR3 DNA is TGTGCCAGCAGCCTCGGCCTGACTAGCGGGAGGCTCGAGCAGTACTTC. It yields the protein CASSLGLTSGRLEQYF.

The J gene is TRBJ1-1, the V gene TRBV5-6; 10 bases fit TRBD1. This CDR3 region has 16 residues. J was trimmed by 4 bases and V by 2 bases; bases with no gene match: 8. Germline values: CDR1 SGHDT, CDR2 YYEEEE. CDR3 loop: CASSLPGQGRGTEAFF. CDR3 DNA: TGTGCCAGCAGCTTACCGGGACAGGGGAGGGGCACTGAAGCTTTCTTT. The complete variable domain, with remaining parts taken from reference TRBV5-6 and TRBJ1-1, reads DAGVTQSPTHLIKTRGQQVTLRCSPKSGHDTVSWYQQALGQGPQFIFQYYEEEERQRGNFPDRFSGHQFPNYSSELNVNALLLGDSALYLCASSLPGQGRGTEAFFGQGTRLTVV.